A selection of T cell receptor beta chains follows, all from one sample in a study of vaccination and CD4 T cells after COVID-19. TCRdb passed the PCR reads through MiXCR, listing each CDR3 protein once. This repertoire shows tens of thousands of distinct CDR3 sequences, about 60% found once; its top ten account for 6.5% to 8%. What these receptors recognize is not known. Sequencing was done on a sample of CD4+ T cells from blood, cultured in vitro. The receptors were sampled from a human donor who had recovered from COVID-19. CDR3s include the opening cysteine and the closing phenylalanine or tryptophan. The D gene is left open where the match is weak. Where a row states a size, it is once, few, many or the class of an expanded clone; other rows omit it.

d_call,j_call,clone_size,v_call,cdr3_nt,cdr3_aa
NA,TRBJ1-2,NA,TRBV20-1,TGCAGTGCTAAATCTTCCGCGGGGGCCGGCTATGGCTACACCTTC,CSAKSSAGAGYGYTF
NA,TRBJ2-2,NA,TRBV24-1,TGTGCCACCAGTGATTTATCCGGGAACACCGGGGAGCTGTTTTTT,CATSDLSGNTGELFF
TRBD2,TRBJ2-1,NA,TRBV29-1,TGCAGCATCTTCCTCCTCGGGGGACTAGCTGCTAAGGAGCAGTTCTTC,CSIFLLGGLAAKEQFF
NA,TRBJ1-6,NA,TRBV28,TGTGCCAGCAGTTTTAAGGTTTTTGGGAATTCACCCCTCCACTTT,CASSFKVFGNSPLHF
NA,TRBJ1-2,NA,TRBV20-1,TGCAGTGCCAGCCGGGATATCAGCTATGGCTACACCTTC,CSASRDISYGYTF
NA,TRBJ1-1,few,TRBV6-1,TGTGCCAGCAGCCCCCGCCCTTTGAATCCTGAAGCTTTCTTT,CASSPRPLNPEAFF
NA,TRBJ2-3,NA,TRBV20-1,TGCAGTGCTCCGGATCTAGGGGATACGCAGTATTTT,CSAPDLGDTQYF
NA,TRBJ1-5,once,TRBV27,TGTGCCAGCAGTTTTAGAGGGAAGAGGGACAATCAGCCCCAGCATTTT,CASSFRGKRDNQPQHF
NA,TRBJ2-1,NA,TRBV24-1,TGTGCCACCAGTGATCTATTACAGCAGAACCAGTTCTTC,CATSDLLQQNQFF
NA,TRBJ1-1,NA,TRBV18,TGTGCCAGCTCACCAGCGGGGAGAAACACTGAAGCTTTCTTT,CASSPAGRNTEAFF
NA,TRBJ2-7,NA,TRBV27,TGTGCCAGCAGTCACCGGGATGGGGTCGGCGAGCAGTACTTC,CASSHRDGVGEQYF
TRBD2,TRBJ2-5,NA,TRBV7-6,TGTGCCAGCAGCTCCCGTAGCGGGAGGGAGACCCAGTACTTC,CASSSRSGRETQYF
NA,TRBJ1-5,NA,TRBV11-3,TGTGCCAGCAGTGGGTCTAGCGGACTCAGCACAGATACGCAGCATTTT,CASSGSSGLSTDTQHF
NA,TRBJ1-6,NA,TRBV6-5,TGTGCCAGCAGTTACGAGGGCCCGGGGGCCCTCCACTTT,CASSYEGPGALHF
NA,TRBJ1-2,NA,TRBV7-2,TGTGCCAGCAACCACAGGGTCCACTATGGCTACACCTTC,CASNHRVHYGYTF
TRBD1,TRBJ2-2,NA,TRBV7-9,TGTGCCAGCAACAAGGGACAGGGGAAAACCGGGGAGCTGTTTTTT,CASNKGQGKTGELFF
NA,TRBJ1-6,NA,TRBV5-1,TGCGCCAGCAGCTTGGGGGCAGGGGTTGAGGATTCACCCCTCCACTTT,CASSLGAGVEDSPLHF
NA,TRBJ1-1,NA,TRBV6-5,TGTGCCAGCAGTTACGAATCAGCCTCTTGGGGAAGGGTGAACACTGAAGCTTTCTTT,CASSYESASWGRVNTEAFF
NA,TRBJ1-1,NA,TRBV20-1,TGCAGTGCTAGAGAACCGGTATCCAGAGAAGCTTTCTTT,CSAREPVSREAFF
NA,TRBJ1-5,few,TRBV7-9,TGTGCCAGCAGCGCCGACGGGAAGGCGCCCCAGCATTTT,CASSADGKAPQHF
NA,TRBJ2-3,once,TRBV7-6,TGTGCCAGCAGCTTAGAGGCGGGTACGCAGTATTTT,CASSLEAGTQYF
NA,TRBJ1-2,few,TRBV7-6,TGTGCCAGCAGCTTTGGGCAGGGGAGCTATGGCTACACCTTC,CASSFGQGSYGYTF